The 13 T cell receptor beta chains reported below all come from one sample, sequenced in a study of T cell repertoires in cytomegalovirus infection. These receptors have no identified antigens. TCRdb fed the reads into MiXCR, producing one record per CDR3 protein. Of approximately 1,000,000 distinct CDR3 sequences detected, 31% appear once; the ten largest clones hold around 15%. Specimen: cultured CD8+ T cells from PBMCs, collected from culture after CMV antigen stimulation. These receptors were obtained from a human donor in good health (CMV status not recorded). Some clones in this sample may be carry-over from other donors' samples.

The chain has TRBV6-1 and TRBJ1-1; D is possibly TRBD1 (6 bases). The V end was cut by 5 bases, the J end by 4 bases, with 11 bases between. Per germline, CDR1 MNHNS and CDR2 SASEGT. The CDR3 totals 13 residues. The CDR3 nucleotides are TGTGCCAGCAGTTTCCGGACAGTCACTGAAGCTTTCTTT. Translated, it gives CASSFRTVTEAFF.

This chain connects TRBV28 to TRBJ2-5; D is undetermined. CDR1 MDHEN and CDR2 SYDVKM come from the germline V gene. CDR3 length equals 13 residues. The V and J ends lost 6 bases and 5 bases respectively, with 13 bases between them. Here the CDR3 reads CASRGPPDETQYF. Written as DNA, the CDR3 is TGTGCCAGCAGAGGGCCCCCGGACGAGACCCAGTACTTC.

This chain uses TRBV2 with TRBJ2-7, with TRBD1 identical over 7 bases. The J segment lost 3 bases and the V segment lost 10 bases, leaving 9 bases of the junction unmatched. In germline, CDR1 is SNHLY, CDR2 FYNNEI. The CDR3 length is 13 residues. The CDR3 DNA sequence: TGTGCCAAGGAGACAGGGAAGGGCTACGAGCAGTACTTC. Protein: CAKETGKGYEQYF.

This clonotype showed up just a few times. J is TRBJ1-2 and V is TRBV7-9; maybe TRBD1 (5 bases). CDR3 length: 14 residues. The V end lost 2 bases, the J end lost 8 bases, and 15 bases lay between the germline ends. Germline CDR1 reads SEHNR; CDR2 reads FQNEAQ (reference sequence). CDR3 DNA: TGTGCCAGCAGCTTAAGGCCCAGGGAGGACGGCTACACCTTC. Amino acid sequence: CASSLRPREDGYTF.

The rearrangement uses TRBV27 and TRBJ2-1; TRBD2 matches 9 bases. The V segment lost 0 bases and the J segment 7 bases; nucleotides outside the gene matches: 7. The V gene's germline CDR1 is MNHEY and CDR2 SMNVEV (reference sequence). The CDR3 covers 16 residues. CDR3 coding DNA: TGTGCCAGCAGTTTATCGGCGGGGGGGGCCAAAAATGAGCAGTTCTTC. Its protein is CASSLSAGGAKNEQFF.

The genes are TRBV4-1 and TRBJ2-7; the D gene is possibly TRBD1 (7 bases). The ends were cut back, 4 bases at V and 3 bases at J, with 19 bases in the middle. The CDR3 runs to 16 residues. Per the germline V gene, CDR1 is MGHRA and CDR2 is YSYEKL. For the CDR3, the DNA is TGCGCCAGCAGCCCTACCGAAACAGGGGACTTCTACGAGCAGTACTTC. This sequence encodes CASSPTETGDFYEQYF.

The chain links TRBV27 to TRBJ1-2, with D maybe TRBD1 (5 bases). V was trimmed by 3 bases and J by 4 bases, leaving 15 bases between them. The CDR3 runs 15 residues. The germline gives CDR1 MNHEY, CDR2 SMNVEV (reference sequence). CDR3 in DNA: TGTGCCAGCAGTTTGGTGGAGGGGCGTGCCTATGGCTACACCTTC. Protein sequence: CASSLVEGRAYGYTF.

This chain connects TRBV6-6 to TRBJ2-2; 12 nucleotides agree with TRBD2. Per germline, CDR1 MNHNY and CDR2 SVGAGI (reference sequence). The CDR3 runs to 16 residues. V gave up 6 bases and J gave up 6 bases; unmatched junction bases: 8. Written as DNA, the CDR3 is TGTGCCAGCAGCCTTTCTAGCGGGGGGGCCGCCGGGGAGCTGTTTTTT. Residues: CASSLSSGGAAGELFF.

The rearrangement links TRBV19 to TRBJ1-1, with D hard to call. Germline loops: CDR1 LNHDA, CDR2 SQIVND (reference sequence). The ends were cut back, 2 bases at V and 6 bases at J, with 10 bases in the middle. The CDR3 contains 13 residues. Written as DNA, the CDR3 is TGTGCCAGTAGTATATCTCCCAGGTCTGAAGCTTTCTTT. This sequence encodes CASSISPRSEAFF.

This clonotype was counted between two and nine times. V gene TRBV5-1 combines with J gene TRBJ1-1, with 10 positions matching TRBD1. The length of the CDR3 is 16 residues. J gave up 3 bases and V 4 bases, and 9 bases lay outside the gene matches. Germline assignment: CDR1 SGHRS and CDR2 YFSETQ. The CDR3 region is CASSPGQGSGYTEAFF. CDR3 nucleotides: TGCGCCAGCAGCCCGGGACAGGGGTCGGGGTACACTGAAGCTTTCTTT.

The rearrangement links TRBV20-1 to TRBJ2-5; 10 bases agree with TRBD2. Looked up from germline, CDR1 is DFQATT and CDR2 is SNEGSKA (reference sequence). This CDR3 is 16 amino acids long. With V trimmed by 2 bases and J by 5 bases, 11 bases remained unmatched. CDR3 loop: CSARPNSGGTYETQYF. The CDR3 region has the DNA TGCAGTGCTAGACCGAATAGCGGGGGGACATACGAGACCCAGTACTTC.

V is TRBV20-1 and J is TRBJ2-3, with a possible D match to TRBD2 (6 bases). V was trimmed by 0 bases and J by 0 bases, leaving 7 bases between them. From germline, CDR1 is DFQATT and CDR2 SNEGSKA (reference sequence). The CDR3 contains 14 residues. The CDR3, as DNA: TGCAGTGCTAGAGACGGGGGAAGCACAGATACGCAGTATTTT. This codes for CSARDGGSTDTQYF.

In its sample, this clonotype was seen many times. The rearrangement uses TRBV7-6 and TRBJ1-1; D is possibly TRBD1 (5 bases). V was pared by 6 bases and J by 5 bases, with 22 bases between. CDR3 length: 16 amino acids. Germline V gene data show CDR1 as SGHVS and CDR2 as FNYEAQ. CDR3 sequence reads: CASSPEEGAWGTEAFF. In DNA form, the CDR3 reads TGTGCCAGCAGTCCAGAGGAGGGCGCGTGGGGGACTGAAGCTTTCTTT. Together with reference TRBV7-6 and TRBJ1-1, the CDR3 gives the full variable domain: GAGVSQSPRYKVTKRGQDVALRCDPISGHVSLYWYRQALGQGPEFLTYFNYEAQQDKSGLPNDRFSAERPEGSISTLTIQRTEQRDSAMYRCASSPEEGAWGTEAFFGQGTRLTVV.